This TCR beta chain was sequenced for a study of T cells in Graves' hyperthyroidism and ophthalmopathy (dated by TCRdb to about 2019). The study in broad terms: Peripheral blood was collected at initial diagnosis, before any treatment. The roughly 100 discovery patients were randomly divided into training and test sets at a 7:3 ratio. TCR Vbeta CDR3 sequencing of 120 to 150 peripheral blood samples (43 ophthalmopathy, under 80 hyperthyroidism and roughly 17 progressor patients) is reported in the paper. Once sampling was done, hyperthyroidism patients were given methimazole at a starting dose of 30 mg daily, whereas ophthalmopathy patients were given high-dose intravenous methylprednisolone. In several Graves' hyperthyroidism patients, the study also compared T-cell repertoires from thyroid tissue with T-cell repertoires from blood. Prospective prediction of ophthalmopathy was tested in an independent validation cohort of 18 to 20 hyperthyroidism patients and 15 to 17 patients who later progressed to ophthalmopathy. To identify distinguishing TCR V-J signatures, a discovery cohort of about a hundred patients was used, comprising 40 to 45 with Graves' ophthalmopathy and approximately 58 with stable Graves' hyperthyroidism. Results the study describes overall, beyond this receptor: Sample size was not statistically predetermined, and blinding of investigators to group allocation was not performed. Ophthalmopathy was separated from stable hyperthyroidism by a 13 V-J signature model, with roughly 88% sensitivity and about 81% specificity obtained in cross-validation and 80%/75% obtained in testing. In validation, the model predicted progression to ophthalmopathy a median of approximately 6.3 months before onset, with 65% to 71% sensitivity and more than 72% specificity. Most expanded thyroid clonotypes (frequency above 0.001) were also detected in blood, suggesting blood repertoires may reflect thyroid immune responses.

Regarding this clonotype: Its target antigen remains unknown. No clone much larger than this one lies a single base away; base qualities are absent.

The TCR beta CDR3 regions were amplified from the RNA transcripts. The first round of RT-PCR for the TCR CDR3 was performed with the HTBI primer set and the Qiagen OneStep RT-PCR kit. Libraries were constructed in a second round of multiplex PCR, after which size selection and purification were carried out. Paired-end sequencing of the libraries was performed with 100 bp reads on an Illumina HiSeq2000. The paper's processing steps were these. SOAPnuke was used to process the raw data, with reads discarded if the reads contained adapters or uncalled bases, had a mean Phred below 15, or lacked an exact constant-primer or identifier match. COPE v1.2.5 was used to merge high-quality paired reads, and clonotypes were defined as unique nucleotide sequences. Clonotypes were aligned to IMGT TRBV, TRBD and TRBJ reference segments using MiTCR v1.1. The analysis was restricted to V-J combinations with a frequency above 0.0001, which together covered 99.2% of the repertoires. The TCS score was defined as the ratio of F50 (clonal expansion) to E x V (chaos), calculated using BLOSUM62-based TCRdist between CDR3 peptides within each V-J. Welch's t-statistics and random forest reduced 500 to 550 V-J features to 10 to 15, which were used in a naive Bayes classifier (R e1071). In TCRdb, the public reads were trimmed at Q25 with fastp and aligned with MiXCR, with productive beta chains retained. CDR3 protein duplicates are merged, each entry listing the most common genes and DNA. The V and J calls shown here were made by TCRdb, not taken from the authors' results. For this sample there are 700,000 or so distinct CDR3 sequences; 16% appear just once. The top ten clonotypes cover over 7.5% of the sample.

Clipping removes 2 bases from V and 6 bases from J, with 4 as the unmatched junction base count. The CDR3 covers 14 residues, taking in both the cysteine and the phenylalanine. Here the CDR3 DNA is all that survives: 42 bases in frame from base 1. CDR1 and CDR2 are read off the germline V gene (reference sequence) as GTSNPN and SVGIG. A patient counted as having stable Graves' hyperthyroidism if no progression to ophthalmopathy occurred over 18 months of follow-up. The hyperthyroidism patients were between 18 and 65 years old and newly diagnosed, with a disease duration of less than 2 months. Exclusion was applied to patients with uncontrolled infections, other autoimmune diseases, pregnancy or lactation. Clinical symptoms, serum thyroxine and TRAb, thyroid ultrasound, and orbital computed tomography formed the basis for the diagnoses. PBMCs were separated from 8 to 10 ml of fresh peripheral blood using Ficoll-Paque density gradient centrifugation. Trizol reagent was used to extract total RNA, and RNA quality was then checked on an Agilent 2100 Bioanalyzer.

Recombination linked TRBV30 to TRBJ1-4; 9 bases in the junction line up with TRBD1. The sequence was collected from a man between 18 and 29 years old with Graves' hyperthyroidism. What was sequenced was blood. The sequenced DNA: TGTGCCTGGAGTCACAGGGGGCAACATGAAAAACTGTTTTTT. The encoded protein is CAWSHRGQHEKLFF.